These T cell receptor beta chains were read from a single sample in a study of T-cell reconstitution after alpha-beta-depleted transplantation in children. TCRdb re-analysed the PCR reads in MiXCR, keeping a single row per CDR3 protein. This sample carries about 830,000 distinct CDR3 sequences, around 17% of them seen once, and the ten largest clones take roughly 5%. The sequencing here drew on PBMCs, mostly from graft donor cells, taken 360 days after TCRalphabeta/CD19-depleted stem cell transplant. The receptors come from a male patient younger than 18 who had a stem cell transplant for acute lymphoblastic leukemia, so the T cells may come from the graft donor. Each CDR3 is given with its conserved first and last residue. A D gene is named only where the DNA matches it firmly. Not every row has a clone size; where given, it reads once, few, many or a size class.

V gene	D gene	clone size	J gene	CDR3 DNA	CDR3 protein
TRBV12-3/TRBV12-4	TRBD2	few	TRBJ2-3	TGTGCCAGCAGTTTCGTAGCGGGAGGGGGGGATACGCAGTATTTT	CASSFVAGGGDTQYF
TRBV12-3/TRBV12-4	TRBD1	few	TRBJ1-6	TGTGCCAGCAGTTTCGGACAGGGGCCCTCACCCCTCCACTTT	CASSFGQGPSPLHF
TRBV7-9	NA	few	TRBJ1-3	TGTGCCAGCAGCTTAGGCCCACCAGGGCCTGGAAACACCATATATTTT	CASSLGPPGPGNTIYF
TRBV10-3	NA	NA	TRBJ2-5	TGTGCCATCAGTGAGTCACTAGAAGAGACCCAGTACTTC	CAISESLEETQYF
TRBV12-3/TRBV12-4	TRBD1	NA	TRBJ2-7	TGTGCCAGCAGTCTAAAGCCGGACAGGAATTACGAGCAGTACTTC	CASSLKPDRNYEQYF
TRBV12-3/TRBV12-4	TRBD2	few	TRBJ2-7	TGTGCCAGCAGAAGTAGCGGGAGGGCCTGGGGCGAGCAGTACTTC	CASRSSGRAWGEQYF
TRBV19	NA	few	TRBJ1-1	TGTGCCAGTAGTATTATTGGAGGTGGGACTGAAGCTTTCTTT	CASSIIGGGTEAFF
TRBV3-1	NA	once	TRBJ2-5	TGTGCCAGCAGCCCCCGACAGGTGGCAGAGACCCAGTACTTC	CASSPRQVAETQYF
TRBV5-1	NA	many	TRBJ1-2	TGCGCCAGCGGAGGATGGGGAGGGCTTGACTATGGCTACACCTTC	CASGGWGGLDYGYTF
TRBV12-3/TRBV12-4	NA	few	TRBJ1-2	TGTGCCAGCAGTTATTTAGTGACGGACTATGGCTACACCTTC	CASSYLVTDYGYTF
TRBV29-1	NA	many	TRBJ2-1	TGCAGTGCTGACAGCTCCTACAATGAGCAGTTCTTC	CSADSSYNEQFF
TRBV10-3	NA	NA	TRBJ2-2	TGTGCCATCAGCAGCGGGCCCGGGGAGCTGTTTTTT	CAISSGPGELFF
TRBV11-2	NA	NA	TRBJ2-2	TGTGCCAGCAGCTTAGGAGGGCGAGGCACCGGGGAGCTGTTTTTT	CASSLGGRGTGELFF
TRBV12-3/TRBV12-4	NA	NA	TRBJ2-7	TGTGCCAGCAGTTCGATATACTACGAGCAGTACTTC	CASSSIYYEQYF
TRBV18	TRBD1	NA	TRBJ2-7	TGTGCCAGCTCAACGCAGGGGGCAAGGAACGAGCAGTACTTC	CASSTQGARNEQYF
TRBV5-1	NA	many	TRBJ2-7	TGCGCCAGCAGCCCGGGTCTACGATCCTTCCACGAGCAGTACTTC	CASSPGLRSFHEQYF
TRBV12-3/TRBV12-4	TRBD2	few	TRBJ2-2	TGTGCCAGCAGTTTCGCTTGGACTAGCGGATACACCGGGGAGCTGTTTTTT	CASSFAWTSGYTGELFF
TRBV5-1	TRBD2	once	TRBJ2-2	TGCGCCAGCAGCTTGCGGAGACAGGGACTAGCGCGCACCGGGGAGCTGTTTTTT	CASSLRRQGLARTGELFF
TRBV5-1	TRBD2	few	TRBJ2-7	TGCGCCAGCAGCTTGGCCTGGACTAGCGGGAGGAGCTCCTACGAGCAGTACTTC	CASSLAWTSGRSSYEQYF
TRBV20-1	NA	NA	TRBJ2-3	TGCAGTGCTAGAGATCCAGGAGCTACAGATACGCAGTATTTT	CSARDPGATDTQYF
TRBV20-1	TRBD1	few	TRBJ2-7	TGCAGTGCTGTGCCCCTCGGACAGGGGGTCACCTACGAGCAGTACTTC	CSAVPLGQGVTYEQYF
TRBV18	NA	NA	TRBJ1-5	TGTGCCAGCTCACCCAGCAGTAGCAATCAGCCCCAGCATTTT	CASSPSSSNQPQHF
TRBV12-3/TRBV12-4	NA	many	TRBJ1-2	TGTGCCAGCAGTTGGCTCGGAATCCATTTTAACTATGGCTACACCTTC	CASSWLGIHFNYGYTF
TRBV19	TRBD1	NA	TRBJ2-2	TGTGCCAGTAGTATAGTGGGACAGACCACCGGGGAGCTGTTTTTT	CASSIVGQTTGELFF
TRBV15	NA	NA	TRBJ2-7	TGTGCCACCAGCGGACGGACAGATGTCTCCTACGAGCAGTACTTC	CATSGRTDVSYEQYF
TRBV19	TRBD2	few	TRBJ2-1	TGTGCCAGTACCCCAAAGGGAGGGTTCGTGTACAATGAGCAGTTCTTC	CASTPKGGFVYNEQFF
TRBV6-5	NA	once	TRBJ2-1	TGTGCCAGCAGTTACTCGATGGGTGAGCAGTTCTTC	CASSYSMGEQFF
TRBV29-1	NA	few	TRBJ2-2	TGCAGCGTTGAGAGTCAGCCTAACGGGGAGCTGTTTTTT	CSVESQPNGELFF
TRBV4-1	TRBD1	few	TRBJ2-4	TGCGCCAGCAGCCAATTGTCGGGACAGGGTCCTCGACTAGCCAAAAACATTCAGTACTTC	CASSQLSGQGPRLAKNIQYF
TRBV15	NA	few	TRBJ1-4	TGTGCCACCAGCAGAGACGTCGCCGGTGGAGGTGAAAAACTGTTTTTT	CATSRDVAGGGEKLFF
TRBV29-1	TRBD2	NA	TRBJ2-7	TGCAGCGTTGTCCCAGTTAGCGGGGGAACCTACGAGCAGTACTTC	CSVVPVSGGTYEQYF
TRBV7-3	NA	few	TRBJ1-1	TGTGCCAGCAGCCCAACCCACGCCGGAAATGAAGCTTTCTTT	CASSPTHAGNEAFF
TRBV7-2	NA	NA	TRBJ2-7	TGTGCCAGCAGCTTAGCGCCTAACTACGAGCAGTACTTC	CASSLAPNYEQYF
TRBV19	NA	few	TRBJ1-1	TGTGCCAGTAGTCCTCACAGGGACGTAAGCACTGAAGCTTTCTTT	CASSPHRDVSTEAFF
TRBV27	NA	many	TRBJ2-3	TGTGCCAGCAGTTTACCCGGCACAGATACGCAGTATTTT	CASSLPGTDTQYF
TRBV29-1	NA	NA	TRBJ2-7	TGCAGCGTTGAGGCTTTACAGGGTCGGTACGAGCAGTACTTC	CSVEALQGRYEQYF
TRBV20-1	NA	NA	TRBJ2-6	TGCAGTGCTAGAGATCGACCCTCTGGGGCCAACGTCCTGACTTTC	CSARDRPSGANVLTF
TRBV29-1	NA	NA	TRBJ2-5	TGCAGCGTTAACCCCCTAGGCGTTTACCAAGAGACCCAGTACTTC	CSVNPLGVYQETQYF
TRBV12-3/TRBV12-4	TRBD2	few	TRBJ2-7	TGTGCCAGCAGTTCCGCCGGGACTACATACGAGCAGTACTTC	CASSSAGTTYEQYF
TRBV4-2	TRBD2	NA	TRBJ2-2	TGTGCCAGCAGCCCTGGAGAGTATCCAGCGGGAAACACCGGGGAGCTGTTTTTT	CASSPGEYPAGNTGELFF
TRBV5-1	NA	few	TRBJ1-1	TGCGCCAGCACCAGCCGGGGCTTGAACACTGAAGCTTTCTTT	CASTSRGLNTEAFF
TRBV20-1	TRBD1	NA	TRBJ2-7	TGCAGTGCTATAAGGACAGGGCACCACGAGCAGTACTTC	CSAIRTGHHEQYF
TRBV7-2	NA	NA	TRBJ2-1	TGTGCCAGCAGCTTAACCTGGCGGGTCAGCTCCTACAATGAGCAGTTCTTC	CASSLTWRVSSYNEQFF
TRBV7-2	TRBD1	NA	TRBJ2-2	TGTGCCAGCAGCAAGGACAGGGTTACCACCGGGGAGCTGTTTTTT	CASSKDRVTTGELFF
TRBV19	TRBD2	NA	TRBJ2-3	TGTGCCAGTAGCCAACTCTCGCTAGCGGCTAGCACAGATACGCAGTATTTT	CASSQLSLAASTDTQYF
TRBV24-1	NA	many	TRBJ2-5	TGTGCCACCAGTGATTCCTCCTGGGAGACCCAGTACTTC	CATSDSSWETQYF
TRBV4-1	TRBD1	many	TRBJ2-1	TGCGCCAGCAGCCACTTGATGGGACAGGGTTATGGTGAGCAGTTCTTC	CASSHLMGQGYGEQFF
TRBV6-6	NA	NA	TRBJ1-1	TGTGCCAGCAGTTACTGGGGGGGCACTGAAGCTTTCTTT	CASSYWGGTEAFF
TRBV7-9	NA	few	TRBJ1-2	TGTGCCAGCAGCTTAAGATTCGATGTCTATGGCTACACCTTC	CASSLRFDVYGYTF
TRBV29-1	TRBD1	NA	TRBJ1-2	TGCAGCGTTGAAGGAGGGACAGGGAACTATGGCTACACCTTC	CSVEGGTGNYGYTF
TRBV3-1	TRBD2	NA	TRBJ2-1	TGTGCCAGCAGCCGACGTAGCGGGGGCTCCTACAATGAGCAGTTCTTC	CASSRRSGGSYNEQFF
TRBV5-1	NA	many	TRBJ1-4	TGCGCCAGCAGCAGGGGGGGACCCGCAACTAATGAAAAACTGTTTTTT	CASSRGGPATNEKLFF
TRBV25-1	NA	NA	TRBJ2-1	TGTGCCAGCAGCTGGGGCGGAGGCGAAGAGCAGTTCTTC	CASSWGGGEEQFF
TRBV5-1	NA	few	TRBJ1-1	TGCGCCAGCCGAACAGGTGGCGCTGAAGCTTTCTTT	CASRTGGAEAFF
TRBV21-1	NA	few	TRBJ2-3	TGTGCCAGCAGCCTCCGGGTGAGGGTAACAGATACGCAGTATTTT	CASSLRVRVTDTQYF